The entry below gives a single TCR beta chain sequence along with its context. The antigen it recognizes is unknown. No clone much larger than this one lies a single base away; base qualities are absent. Each clonotype received, on average, roughly 9.6x coverage in deep resolution sequencing performed on a MiSeq, where the target depth lay between 1 in 1 million and 1 in 200,000 T cells. The immunoSEQ hsTCRB Kit was used to generate TCR beta libraries. The authors' pipeline ran thus. Data were analyzed with ImmunoSEQ Data Assistant and ImmunoSEQ Analyzer, with V, D and J genes assigned per IMGT definitions. Clonality, which ranges from 0 to 1, was calculated by subtracting the normalized Shannon entropy of productive rearrangement frequencies from one. Public clonotype analysis was restricted to overrepresented clonotypes comprising at least 0.05% of each patient's repertoire. About twelve age-matched healthy donor repertoires from immuneACCESS were used as controls for clonality. TCRdb holds this immuneACCESS table with in-frame rearrangements only. Some clones are missing; in checked studies, unresolved V genes explain under half, and the rest has no known cause. V, J and clone size derive from that table, while D and trimming were established from the DNA sequence. Present in this sample are around 97,000 clones, almost 80% of which were seen just once. The top ten clonotypes cover about 34% of the sample.

The data are from a study of cytotoxic CD8 clonotypes in ibrutinib-treated CLL (TCRdb year 2021). General notes on the study: The cohort included roughly 15 treatment-naive and about a dozen relapsed/refractory patients; roughly 17 were IGHV unmutated. Partial responses were observed in 24 patients and complete responses in 2; after a median follow-up of around 68 months, remission was maintained in roughly 15 patients and progression was observed in around twelve. The response samples were drawn at a median of roughly twelve months into treatment, with a range of about 6 to 36 months. An average of 255,043 productive templates and 94,082 productive rearrangements was obtained per sample. Longitudinal samples were obtainable from about 30% of the 86 participants in the trial. Cryopreserved peripheral blood mononuclear cells were obtained before treatment, at response, and at either sustained remission or disease progression. Patients were still on ibrutinib when every remission and progressive disease sample was collected. Points the paper makes about the study in general: Baseline clonality exceeded that of age-matched healthy donors and correlated strongly with circulating CD8+ T-cell counts. Sampling times were not matched between patients in sustained remission and patients whose disease was progressing, and lymph node repertoires were not examined. Public clonotypes were rare and either shrank or stayed stable during treatment, and the rise in clonality at ibrutinib response reflected expansion of private clonotypes. An increase in clonality was observed at ibrutinib response, with clonality remaining stable during sustained remission and falling back toward baseline at progression.

Explained via the paper, the time point label denotes: about a year on ibrutinib. For TCR beta library preparation, approximately 2 micrograms of genomic DNA were extracted from the cryopreserved PBMCs. High-throughput TCR beta sequencing was performed on longitudinal blood samples from CLL patients receiving ibrutinib monotherapy. The patients were enrolled in a single-center, open-label phase 2 trial of ibrutinib monotherapy. The CDR3 goes from the cysteine to the phenylalanine over 11 residues. Left in the record is the CDR3 DNA by itself, 33 bases read in frame from the first base. CDR1 DFQATT and CDR2 SNEGSKA were looked up in the germline V gene (reference sequence). V drops 6 bases and J drops 6 bases, leaving 10 bases in between.

This clonotype was sampled from a human donor with chronic lymphocytic leukemia. The sample in question was PBMCs, obtained after 12 months of ibrutinib treatment. The chain links TRBV20-1 with TRBJ2-3, with the D segment identity uncertain. The CDR3 sequence is CSAGTRDTQYF. The nucleotides read TGCAGTGCAGGAACGAGGGATACGCAGTATTTT.